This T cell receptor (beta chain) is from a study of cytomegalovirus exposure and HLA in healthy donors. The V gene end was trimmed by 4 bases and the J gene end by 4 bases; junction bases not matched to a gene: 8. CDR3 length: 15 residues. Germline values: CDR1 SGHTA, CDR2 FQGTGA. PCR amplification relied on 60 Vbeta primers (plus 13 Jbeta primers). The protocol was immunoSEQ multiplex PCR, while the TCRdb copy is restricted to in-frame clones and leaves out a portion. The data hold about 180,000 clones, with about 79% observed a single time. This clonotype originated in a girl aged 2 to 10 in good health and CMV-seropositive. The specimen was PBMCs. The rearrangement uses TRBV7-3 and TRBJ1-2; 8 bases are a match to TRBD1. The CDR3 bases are TGTGCCAGCAGCTCTCAGGGGGCGGCGGTCTATGGCTACACCTTC. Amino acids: CASSSQGAAVYGYTF.